The clone carrying this T cell receptor beta chain was seen ten or more times. These data originate in a study of neurological immune-mediated disorders. The CDR3 loop spans 16 amino acids. Germline V gives CDR1 SGHRS, CDR2 YFSETQ. With 2 bases clipped from V and 1 base from J, the junction kept 7 bases outside the gene matches. There were approximately 1.1 million CD4+ or CD8+ T cells used in the sorted libraries. MiXCR, applied by TCRdb to the 5' RACE reads, yields one record per CDR3 protein. The sample holds 18,000 or so distinct CDR3 sequences, 14% seen once. Sequenced material: CD4+ T cells from blood. This rearrangement joins TRBV5-1 to TRBJ2-3; 7 positions match TRBD1. The sequence was collected from a woman aged 60 to 75 with HTLV-1-associated myelopathy (HAM/TSP). CDR3 loop: CASSLLDQGGTDTQYF. The CDR3 DNA is TGCGCCAGCAGCTTACTCGACCAGGGGGGCACAGATACGCAGTATTTT.